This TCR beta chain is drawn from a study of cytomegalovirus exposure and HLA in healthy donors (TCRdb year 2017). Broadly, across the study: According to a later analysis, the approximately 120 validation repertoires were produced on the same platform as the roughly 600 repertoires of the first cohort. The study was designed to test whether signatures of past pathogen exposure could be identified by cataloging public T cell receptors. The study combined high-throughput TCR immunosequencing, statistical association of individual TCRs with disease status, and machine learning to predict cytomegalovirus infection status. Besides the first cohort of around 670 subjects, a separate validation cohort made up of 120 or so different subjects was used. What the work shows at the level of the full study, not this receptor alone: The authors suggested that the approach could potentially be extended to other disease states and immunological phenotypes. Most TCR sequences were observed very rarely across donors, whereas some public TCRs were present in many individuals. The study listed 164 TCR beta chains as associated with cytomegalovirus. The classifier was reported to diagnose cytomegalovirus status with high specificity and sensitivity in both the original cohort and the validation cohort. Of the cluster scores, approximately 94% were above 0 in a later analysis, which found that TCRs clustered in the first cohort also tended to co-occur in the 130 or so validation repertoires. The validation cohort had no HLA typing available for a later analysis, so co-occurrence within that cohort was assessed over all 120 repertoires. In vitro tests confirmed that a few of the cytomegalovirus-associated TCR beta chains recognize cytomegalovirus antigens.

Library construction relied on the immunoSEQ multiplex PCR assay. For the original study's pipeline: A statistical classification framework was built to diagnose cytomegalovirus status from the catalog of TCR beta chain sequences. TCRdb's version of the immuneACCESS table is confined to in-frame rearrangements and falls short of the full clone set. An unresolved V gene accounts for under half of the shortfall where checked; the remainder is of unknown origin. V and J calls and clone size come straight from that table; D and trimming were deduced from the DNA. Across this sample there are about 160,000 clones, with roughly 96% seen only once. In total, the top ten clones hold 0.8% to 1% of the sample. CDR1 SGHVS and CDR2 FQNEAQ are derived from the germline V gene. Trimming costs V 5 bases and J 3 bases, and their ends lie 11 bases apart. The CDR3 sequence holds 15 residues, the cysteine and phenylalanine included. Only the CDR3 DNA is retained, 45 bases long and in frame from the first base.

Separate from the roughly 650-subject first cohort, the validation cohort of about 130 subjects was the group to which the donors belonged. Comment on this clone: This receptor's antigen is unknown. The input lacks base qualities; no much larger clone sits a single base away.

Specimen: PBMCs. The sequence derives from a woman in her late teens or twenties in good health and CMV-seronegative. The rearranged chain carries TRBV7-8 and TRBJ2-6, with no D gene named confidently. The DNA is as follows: TGTGCCAGCAGCCCAAACTTGGTTGGGGCCAACGTCCTGACTTTC. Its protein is CASSPNLVGANVLTF. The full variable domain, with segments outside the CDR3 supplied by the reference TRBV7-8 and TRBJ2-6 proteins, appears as GAGVSQSPRYKVAKRGQDVALRCDPISGHVSLFWYQQALGQGPEFLTYFQNEAQLDKSGLPSDRFFAERPEGSVSTLKIQRTQQEDSAVYLCASSPNLVGANVLTFGAGSRLTVL.